These 24 T cell receptor beta chains originate from one sample sequenced in a study of T cells in Graves' hyperthyroidism and ophthalmopathy. Amplification of TCR beta CDR3 regions used RNA as the template. When the TCR CDR3 underwent first-round RT-PCR, the HTBI primer set was used. TCRdb analysed the multiplex PCR reads with MiXCR anew, one entry per CDR3 protein. The sample has a few hundred thousand distinct CDR3 sequences; more than 20% are singletons. Sequencing was performed on blood. The source of these receptors is a man aged 45-65 years with Graves' hyperthyroidism.

The rearrangement joins TRBV7-6 to TRBJ2-3, with 13 bases fitting TRBD2. Germline CDR1 and CDR2: SGHVS and FNYEAQ. Losses at the gene ends were 5 bases for V and 6 bases for J; bases not matched to a gene: 2. This CDR3 contains 14 residues. CDR3 bases: TGTGCCAGCAGCGGACTAGCGGGAGTGGATACGCAGTATTTT. It translates to CASSGLAGVDTQYF.

The chain joins TRBV6-1 to TRBJ2-2, with 16 bases matching TRBD2. This CDR3 is built from 18 residues. CDR1 and CDR2 (germline): MNHNS, SASEGT. V trimming: 6 bases; J trimming: 3 bases; junction bases outside the gene matches: 7. The CDR3 sequence is CASRKGTSGRAHTGELFF. The CDR3 DNA reads as TGTGCCAGCAGGAAAGGGACTAGCGGGAGGGCCCACACCGGGGAGCTGTTTTTT.

This clonotype was seen many times. The chain has TRBV6-1 and TRBJ2-1; the match to TRBD2 covers 9 bases. Looked up from germline, CDR1 is MNHNS and CDR2 is SASEGT. Trimming cost V 6 bases and J 5 bases; bases outside gene matches: 2. The CDR3 is 13 residues long. The CDR3 coding sequence is TGTGCCAGCAGGGGACTAGCAGACAATGAGCAGTTCTTC. Amino acid sequence: CASRGLADNEQFF.

The chain couples TRBV4-2 to TRBJ2-2, with 9 bases fitting TRBD2. The CDR3 loop spans 17 amino acids. Germline loops: CDR1 LGHNA, CDR2 YNFKEQ. V shed 0 bases, J shed 5 bases, and the junction held 7 bases outside the gene matches. CDR3 loop: CASSQDTSGRRTGELFF. CDR3 DNA sequence: TGTGCCAGCAGCCAAGATACCAGCGGGAGGAGGACCGGGGAGCTGTTTTTT.

This clonotype has more than one count but fewer than ten. V gene TRBV19 combines with J gene TRBJ2-7; possibly TRBD1 or TRBD2 for D (6 bases each). Germline loops: CDR1 LNHDA, CDR2 SQIVND (reference sequence). The CDR3 is 14 residues long. Trimming cost V 6 bases and J 1 base, with 13 bases left between them. CDR3 amino acids: CASSPTGRSYEQYF. CDR3 nucleotide sequence: TGTGCCAGTAGCCCAACAGGGAGGTCCTACGAGCAGTACTTC. The full variable domain, with the rest looked up from reference TRBV19 and TRBJ2-7, is DGGITQSPKYLFRKEGQNVTLSCEQNLNHDAMYWYRQDPGQGLRLIYYSQIVNDFQKGDIAEGYSVSREKKESFPLTVTSAQKNPTAFYLCASSPTGRSYEQYFGPGTRLTVT.

This clonotype turned up a few times. A read error may explain this, as a much larger clone is one base away. The CDR3 loop reads CASSSRTGGAETRYF. CDR3 bases: TGTGCCAGCAGCTCCCGGACAGGGGGCGCAGAGACCCGGTACTTC. The rearrangement links TRBV11-2 to TRBJ2-5; the match to TRBD1 covers 11 bases. The CDR3 extends over 15 amino acids. The germline V gene has CDR1 SGHAT and CDR2 FQNNGV.

Here the CDR3 reads CASSWTQSDTQYF. CDR3 coding DNA: TGTGCCAGCAGCTGGACCCAATCAGATACGCAGTATTTT. The genes are TRBV7-9 and TRBJ2-3; D unclear. Trimming took off 4 bases at V and 4 bases at J, with 9 bases between the two ends. CDR1 is SEHNR and CDR2 is FQNEAQ in the germline V gene (reference sequence). CDR3 size: 13 residues.

This clonotype came up a few times. The V call is TRBV2, the J call TRBJ1-6; maybe TRBD1 (6 bases). Germline loops: CDR1 SNHLY, CDR2 FYNNEI. The CDR3 has 16 amino acids. Deletions cut 1 base from V and 7 bases from J, with 14 bases between. The chain's CDR3 is CASSEERGQGNSPLHF. The CDR3 DNA is TGTGCCAGCAGTGAAGAACGGGGCCAGGGGAATTCACCCCTCCACTTT.

This clonotype was counted between two and nine times. The J gene is TRBJ2-1, the V gene TRBV6-5; D is unclear. The CDR3 runs 13 residues. CDR1 is MNHEY, CDR2 SVGAGI, per germline. V was cut by 0 bases and J by 6 bases, with 6 bases left in between. In DNA, the CDR3 is TGTGCCAGCAGTTACTCGAGAGTCAATGAGCAGTTCTTC. This codes for CASSYSRVNEQFF.

CDR3 amino acids: CASSEAGTFQETQYF. The CDR3, as DNA: TGTGCCAGCAGTGAAGCCGGGACATTTCAAGAGACCCAGTACTTC. V usage is TRBV2 and J usage is TRBJ2-5, with D maybe TRBD1 (6 bases). Germline V gives CDR1 SNHLY, CDR2 FYNNEI. V dropped 0 bases and J dropped 2 bases, with 10 bases sitting between them. CDR3 length equals 15 residues.

In this sample, this clonotype turned up a few times. The rearrangement joins TRBV3-1 to TRBJ2-3; maybe TRBD2 (6 bases). V dropped 1 base and J dropped 3 bases, with 20 bases sitting between them. The CDR3 extends over 18 amino acids. The V gene's germline CDR1 is LGHDT and CDR2 YNNKEL (reference sequence). The chain's CDR3 is CASSQGGELAQRTDTQYF. In DNA, the CDR3 is TGTGCCAGCAGCCAAGGCGGGGAGCTTGCACAGAGGACAGATACGCAGTATTTT.

The rearrangement links TRBV19 to TRBJ1-2; possibly TRBD1 for D (6 bases). Between the trimmed V and J ends, which lost 3 bases and 5 bases, there was a span of 7 bases. Germline lookup yields CDR1 LNHDA and CDR2 SQIVND (reference sequence). The CDR3 extends over 12 amino acids. The DNA for the CDR3 is TGTGCCAGTAGTATCGGACAGTATGGCTACACCTTC. It encodes CASSIGQYGYTF. Using reference TRBV19 and TRBJ1-2 for the parts outside the CDR3, the full variable domain is DGGITQSPKYLFRKEGQNVTLSCEQNLNHDAMYWYRQDPGQGLRLIYYSQIVNDFQKGDIAEGYSVSREKKESFPLTVTSAQKNPTAFYLCASSIGQYGYTFGSGTRLTVV.

The genes are TRBV29-1 and TRBJ1-1, with a possible D match to TRBD1 (6 bases). The CDR3 consists of 13 residues. Deletions cut 4 bases from V and 3 bases from J, with 12 bases between. CDR1 and CDR2 (germline): SQVTM, ANQGSEA. The CDR3 nucleotides read TGCAGCGTTGGGGGGCGCATGTACACTGAAGCTTTCTTT. Translation gives CSVGGRMYTEAFF.

This rearrangement joins TRBV20-1 to TRBJ1-1, with D possibly TRBD1 on 5 matching bases. In germline, CDR1 is DFQATT, CDR2 SNEGSKA (reference sequence). The length of the CDR3 is 14 residues. V dropped 5 bases and J dropped 2 bases, with 15 bases sitting between them. The CDR3 loop is CSAGGWGSNTEAFF. The DNA for the CDR3 is TGCAGTGCTGGCGGATGGGGCAGTAACACTGAAGCTTTCTTT.

The chain couples TRBV25-1 to TRBJ2-7; 7 bases map to TRBD1. Trimming cost V 5 bases and J 3 bases; bases outside gene matches: 7. Per the germline V gene, CDR1 is MGHDK and CDR2 is SYGVNS. The CDR3 contains 14 residues. The CDR3 DNA reads as TGTGCCAGCAGTTACTCGGGACAGTTCTACGAGCAGTACTTC. It yields the protein CASSYSGQFYEQYF.

This clonotype was seen at least ten times. This sequence joins TRBV13 and TRBJ1-2; D is undetermined. This CDR3 contains 10 residues. V was trimmed by 5 bases and J by 7 bases, leaving 5 bases between them. Germline V lookup: CDR1 PRHDT, CDR2 FYEKMQ (reference sequence). The CDR3 here is CASSLRGYTF. CDR3 DNA sequence: TGTGCCAGCAGCCTCCGTGGCTACACCTTC.

The chain's CDR3 is CASSSPDETNEKLFF. CDR3 nucleotide sequence: TGTGCCAGCAGTTCACCGGATGAGACTAATGAAAAACTGTTTTTT. The chain links TRBV28 to TRBJ1-4, with no clear D. V was clipped by 4 bases and J by 2 bases, with 11 bases between them. The V gene's germline CDR1 is MDHEN and CDR2 SYDVKM. This CDR3 spans 15 amino acids.

This clonotype was seen repeatedly, ten times or more. V and J are TRBV28 and TRBJ2-5; 7 bases align to TRBD2. V shed 8 bases, J shed 7 bases, and the junction held 10 bases outside the gene matches. This CDR3 spans 13 amino acids. Germline loops: CDR1 MDHEN, CDR2 SYDVKM. The CDR3 DNA reads TGTGCCAGCGGCTCGGACGGGAGGTGGACCCAGTACTTC. Translated, it gives CASGSDGRWTQYF.

V usage is TRBV12-3 or TRBV12-4 and J usage is TRBJ2-7; TRBD2 agrees at 7 bases. With 4 bases clipped from V and 6 bases from J, the junction kept 9 bases outside the gene matches. The CDR3 spans 14 residues. CDR3 bases: TGTGCCAGCAGTTCGGGCGGGAGTTTGGGCGAGCAGTACTTC. It codes for CASSSGGSLGEQYF.

This clonotype was recorded at least ten times. The chain recombines TRBV28 with TRBJ2-5; 7 positions agree with TRBD1. From germline, CDR1 is MDHEN and CDR2 SYDVKM. The CDR3 is made up of 15 amino acids. The ends lost 6 bases at V and 5 bases at J; junction bases unmatched: 12. The CDR3 DNA is TGTGCCAGCAGATATCAGACAGGGCTGTGGGAGACCCAGTACTTC. It yields the protein CASRYQTGLWETQYF.

V is TRBV28 and J is TRBJ2-1; 7 bases match TRBD2. Germline V gives CDR1 MDHEN, CDR2 SYDVKM. V lost 5 bases and J lost 4; bases outside the gene matches: 11. The CDR3 is 16 amino acids. CDR3 sequence: CASSILASGLYNEQFF. CDR3 DNA: TGTGCCAGCAGTATACTAGCGTCGGGGCTTTACAATGAGCAGTTCTTC.

The chain joins TRBV10-3 to TRBJ2-7; D gene uncertain. Germline loops: CDR1 ENHRY, CDR2 SYGVKD. The CDR3 sequence is 13 residues long. V lost 0 bases to trimming and J lost 4 bases, with 7 bases between them. This CDR3 is CAISESITYEQYF. CDR3 in DNA: TGTGCCATCAGTGAGTCGATCACGTACGAGCAGTACTTC.

The gene calls are TRBV20-1 and TRBJ1-1; D uncertain. This CDR3 region has 13 residues. V was shortened by 0 bases and J by 2 bases, with 7 bases between the two germline ends. CDR1 DFQATT and CDR2 SNEGSKA come from the germline V gene (reference sequence). In DNA form, the CDR3 reads TGCAGTGCTAGAGAAGAAGGAAACACTGAAGCTTTCTTT. Protein product: CSAREEGNTEAFF.

This clonotype occurred many times. CDR3 sequence reads: CASSFSGSVPDTQYF. Written as DNA, the CDR3 is TGCGCCAGCAGCTTTAGCGGGAGTGTCCCAGATACGCAGTATTTT. V gene TRBV5-1 combines with J gene TRBJ2-3, with 9 positions matching TRBD2. CDR1 is SGHRS, CDR2 YFSETQ, per germline. The CDR3 extends over 15 amino acids. J gave up 4 bases and V 2 bases, and 5 bases lay outside the gene matches.